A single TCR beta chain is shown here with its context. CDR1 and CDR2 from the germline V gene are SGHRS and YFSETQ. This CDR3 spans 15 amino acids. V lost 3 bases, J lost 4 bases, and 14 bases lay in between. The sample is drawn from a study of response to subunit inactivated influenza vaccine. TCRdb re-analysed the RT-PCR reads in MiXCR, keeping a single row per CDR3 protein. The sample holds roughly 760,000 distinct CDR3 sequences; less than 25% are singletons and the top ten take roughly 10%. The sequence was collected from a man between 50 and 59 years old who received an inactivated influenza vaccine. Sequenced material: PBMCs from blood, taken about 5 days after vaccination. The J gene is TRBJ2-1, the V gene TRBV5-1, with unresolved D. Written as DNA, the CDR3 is TGCGCCAGCAGCTCCCGCCGCACAGAGTACAATGAGCAGTTCTTC. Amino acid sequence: CASSSRRTEYNEQFF.